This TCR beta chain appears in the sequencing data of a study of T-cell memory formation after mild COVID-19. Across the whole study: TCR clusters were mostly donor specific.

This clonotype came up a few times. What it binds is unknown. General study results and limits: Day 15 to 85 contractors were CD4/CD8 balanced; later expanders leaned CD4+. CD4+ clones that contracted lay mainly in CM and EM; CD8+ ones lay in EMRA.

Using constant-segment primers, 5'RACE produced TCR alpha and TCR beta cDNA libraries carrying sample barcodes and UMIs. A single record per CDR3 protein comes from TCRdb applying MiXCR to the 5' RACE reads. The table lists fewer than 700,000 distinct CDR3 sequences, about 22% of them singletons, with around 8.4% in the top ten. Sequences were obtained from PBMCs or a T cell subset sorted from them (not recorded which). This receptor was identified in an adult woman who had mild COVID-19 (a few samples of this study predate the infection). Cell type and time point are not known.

CDR3 loop: CASSTIQQETQYF. The DNA for the CDR3 is TGTGCCAGCAGCACGATTCAACAAGAGACCCAGTACTTC. The V gene is TRBV7-6, the J gene TRBJ2-5, with D uncertain. Trimming stripped 5 bases from V and 2 bases from J, with 9 bases between. Germline-derived CDR1 and CDR2 are SGHVS and FNYEAQ. The CDR3 consists of 13 residues.